This entry lists 4 T cell receptor beta chains sequenced from one sample in a study of blood T cells in healthy people across ages (dated by TCRdb to between 2014 and 2016). The library was prepared using 5' RACE. The second PCR ran for roughly 6 to 11 cycles and used a J-beta primer mix along with a sample-barcoded 5' primer. The raw public data were reprocessed by TCRdb itself: fastp quality trimming at Q25, MiXCR clonotype calling, in-frame beta chains only. Identical CDR3 protein sequences are pooled into one entry, listed with their most common genes and DNA. A total of around 1,900,000 distinct CDR3 sequences appear in this sample, around 42% of them only once. The leading ten clones occupy more than 20% of the sample. The material sequenced was blood. These TCRs come from a human donor in good health.

This clonotype was seen more than once but under ten times. The rearrangement joins TRBV7-9 to TRBJ2-7; D not resolved. V lost 8 bases, J lost 0 bases, and 11 bases lay in between. The length of the CDR3 is 13 residues. Looked up from germline, CDR1 is SEHNR and CDR2 is FQNEAQ (reference sequence). In nucleotides, the CDR3 is TGTGCCAGCGAAGGACCAGTCTCCTACGAGCAGTACTTC. This gives the protein CASEGPVSYEQYF.

The V and J genes are TRBV2 and TRBJ2-1; 9 bases align to TRBD1. The V segment lost 7 bases and the J segment 5 bases; nucleotides outside the gene matches: 9. Germline V gene sequence: CDR1 SNHLY, CDR2 FYNNEI. This CDR3 region has 15 residues. The CDR3 region has the DNA TGTGCCAGCACCCCCAACAGGGGGCTTGACAATGAGCAGTTCTTC. Its translation is CASTPNRGLDNEQFF. The variable domain in full, completed from reference TRBV2 and TRBJ2-1, reads EPEVTQTPSHQVTQMGQEVILRCVPISNHLYFYWYRQILGQKVEFLVSFYNNEISEKSEIFDDQFSVERPDGSNFTLKIRSTKLEDSAMYFCASTPNRGLDNEQFFGPGTRLTVL.

The table lists this clonotype with a few counts. The chain recombines TRBV7-3 with TRBJ1-1; D gene ambiguous. From germline, CDR1 is SGHTA and CDR2 FQGTGA. V was cut by 2 bases and J by 7 bases, with 11 bases left in between. The CDR3 is made up of 13 amino acids. The CDR3 bases are TGTGCCAGCAGCTTAGAGGTCATCGGTGAAGCTTTCTTT. It codes for CASSLEVIGEAFF.

The chain recombines TRBV30 with TRBJ1-1, with D uncertain. The V gene lost 2 bases and the J gene lost 5 bases, with 12 bases spanning the gap. CDR1 and CDR2 from the germline V gene are GTSNPN and SVGIG (reference sequence). The CDR3 is 13 residues long. CDR3 in amino acids: CAWSPQVGTEAFF. The CDR3 DNA reads as TGTGCCTGGAGTCCCCAGGTTGGAACTGAAGCTTTCTTT.